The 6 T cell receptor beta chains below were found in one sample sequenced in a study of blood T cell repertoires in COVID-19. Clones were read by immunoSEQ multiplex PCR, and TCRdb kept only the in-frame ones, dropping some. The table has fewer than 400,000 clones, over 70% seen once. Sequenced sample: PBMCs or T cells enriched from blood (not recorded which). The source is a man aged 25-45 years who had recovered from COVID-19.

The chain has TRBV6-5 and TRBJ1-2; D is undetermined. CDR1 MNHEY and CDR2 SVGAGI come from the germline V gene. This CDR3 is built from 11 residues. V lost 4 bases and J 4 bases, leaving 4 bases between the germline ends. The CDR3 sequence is CASSSGYGYTF. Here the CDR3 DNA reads TGTGCCAGCAGTTCCGGCTATGGCTACACCTTC.

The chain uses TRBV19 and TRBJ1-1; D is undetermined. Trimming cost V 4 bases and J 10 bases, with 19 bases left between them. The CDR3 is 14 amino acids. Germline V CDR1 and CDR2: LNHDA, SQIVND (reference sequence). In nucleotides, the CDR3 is TGTGCCAGTAGTACCCCCGCTGCGGGGTCGAGAGCTTTCTTT. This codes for CASSTPAAGSRAFF.

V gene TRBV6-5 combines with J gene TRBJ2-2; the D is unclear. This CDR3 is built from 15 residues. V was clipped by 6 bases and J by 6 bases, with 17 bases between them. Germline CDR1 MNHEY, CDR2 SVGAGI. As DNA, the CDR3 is TGTGCCAGCAGCCTGACTTTTCCCTCGGCCGGGGAGCTGTTTTTT. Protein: CASSLTFPSAGELFF.

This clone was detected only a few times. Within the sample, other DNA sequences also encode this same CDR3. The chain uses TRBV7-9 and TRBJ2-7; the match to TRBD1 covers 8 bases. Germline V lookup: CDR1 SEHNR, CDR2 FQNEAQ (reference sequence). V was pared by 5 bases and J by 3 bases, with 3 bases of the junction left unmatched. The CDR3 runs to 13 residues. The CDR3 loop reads CASSPGTGYEQYF. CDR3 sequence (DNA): TGTGCCAGCAGCCCCGGGACAGGCTACGAGCAGTACTTC.

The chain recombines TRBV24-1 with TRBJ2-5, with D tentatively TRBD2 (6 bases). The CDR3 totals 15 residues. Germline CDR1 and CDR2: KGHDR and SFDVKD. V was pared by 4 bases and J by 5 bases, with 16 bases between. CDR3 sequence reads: CATSDPRGTEETQYF. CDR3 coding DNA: TGTGCCACCAGTGACCCTCGGGGGACGGAGGAGACCCAGTACTTC.

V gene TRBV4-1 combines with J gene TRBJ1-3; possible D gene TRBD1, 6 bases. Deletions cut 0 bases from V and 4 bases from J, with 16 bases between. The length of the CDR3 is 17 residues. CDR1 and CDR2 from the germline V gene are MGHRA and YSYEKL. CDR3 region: CASSQDRGGDRGNTIYF. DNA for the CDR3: TGCGCCAGCAGCCAAGATAGAGGGGGGGATCGAGGAAACACCATATATTTT.